This TCR beta chain is from a study of cytomegalovirus exposure and HLA in healthy donors. With regard to this clone: Its antigen remains unidentified.

The study, taken as a whole, reports: Later analysis suggested links between common viral pathogens and several top significant clusters. The study labeled approximately 150 TCR beta chains cytomegalovirus-associated. Being indistinguishable, some V segments were excluded, TRBV6-2 and TRBV6-3 among them. A later examination showed that TCR association rates differed by HLA locus, with DRB1 most and HLA-C fewest.

The CDR3 has 16 residues. J was trimmed by 2 bases and V by 4 bases; bases with no gene match: 5. Germline CDR1 reads SEHNR; CDR2 reads FQNEAQ (reference sequence). Use of 60 Vbeta and 13 Jbeta primers characterized the PCR. Data came from immunoSEQ multiplex PCR; TCRdb stores just in-frame clones and leaves some out. Of more than 150,000 clones listed, 65% to 90% are singletons. V gene TRBV7-9 combines with J gene TRBJ2-5; TRBD2 matches at 12 bases. Input material: PBMCs. This TCR derives from a girl aged 2-15 years in good health and CMV-seropositive. The CDR3 DNA follows: TGTGCCAGCAGCTCCGGGACTAGCGGGCAACAAGAGACCCAGTACTTC. It encodes CASSSGTSGQQETQYF.